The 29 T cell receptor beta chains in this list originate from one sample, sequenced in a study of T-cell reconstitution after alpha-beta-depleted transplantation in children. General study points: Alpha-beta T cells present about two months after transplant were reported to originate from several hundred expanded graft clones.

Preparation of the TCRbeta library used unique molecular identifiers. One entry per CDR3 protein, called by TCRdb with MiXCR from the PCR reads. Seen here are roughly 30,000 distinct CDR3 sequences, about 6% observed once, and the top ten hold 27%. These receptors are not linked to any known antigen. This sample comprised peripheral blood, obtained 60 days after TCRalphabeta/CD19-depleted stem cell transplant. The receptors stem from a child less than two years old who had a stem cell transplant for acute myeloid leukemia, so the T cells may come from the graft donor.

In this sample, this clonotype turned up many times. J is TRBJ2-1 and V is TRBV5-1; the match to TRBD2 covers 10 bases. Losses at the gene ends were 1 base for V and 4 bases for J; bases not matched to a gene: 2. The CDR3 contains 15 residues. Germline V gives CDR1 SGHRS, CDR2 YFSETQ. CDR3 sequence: CASSLRTSGYNEQFF. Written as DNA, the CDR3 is TGCGCCAGCAGCTTGAGGACTAGCGGATACAATGAGCAGTTCTTC. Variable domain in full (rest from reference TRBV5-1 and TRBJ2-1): KAGVTQTPRYLIKTRGQQVTLSCSPISGHRSVSWYQQTPGQGLQFLFEYFSETQRNKGNFPGRFSGRQFSNSRSEMNVSTLELGDSALYLCASSLRTSGYNEQFFGPGTRLTVL.

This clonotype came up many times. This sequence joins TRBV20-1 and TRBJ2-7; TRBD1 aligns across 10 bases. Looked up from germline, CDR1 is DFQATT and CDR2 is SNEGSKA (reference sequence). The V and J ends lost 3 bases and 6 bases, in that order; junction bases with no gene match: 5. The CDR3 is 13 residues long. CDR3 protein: CSASDRGLGEQYF. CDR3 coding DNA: TGCAGTGCTAGCGACAGGGGGCTAGGCGAGCAGTACTTC.

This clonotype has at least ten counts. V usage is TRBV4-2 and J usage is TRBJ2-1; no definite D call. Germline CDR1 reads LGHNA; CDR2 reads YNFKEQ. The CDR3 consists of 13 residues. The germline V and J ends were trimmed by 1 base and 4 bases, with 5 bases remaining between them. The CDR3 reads CASSQAPYNEQFF. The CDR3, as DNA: TGTGCCAGCAGCCAAGCCCCTTACAATGAGCAGTTCTTC.

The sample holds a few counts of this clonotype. The CDR3 bases are TGCGCCAGCAGCTTGGGCAGGGGGCTAGAGACCCAGTACTTC. It codes for CASSLGRGLETQYF. This chain links TRBV5-1 with TRBJ2-5; 8 nucleotides match TRBD1. V shed 0 bases and J 4 bases; nucleotides not matched to a gene: 2. The germline CDR1 and CDR2 sequences are SGHRS and YFSETQ. CDR3 length equals 14 residues.

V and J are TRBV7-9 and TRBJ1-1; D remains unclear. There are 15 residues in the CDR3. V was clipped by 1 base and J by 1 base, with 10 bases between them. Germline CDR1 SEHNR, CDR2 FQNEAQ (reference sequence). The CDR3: CASSLDGRENTEAFF. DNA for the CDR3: TGTGCCAGCAGCTTAGACGGGCGGGAGAACACTGAAGCTTTCTTT.

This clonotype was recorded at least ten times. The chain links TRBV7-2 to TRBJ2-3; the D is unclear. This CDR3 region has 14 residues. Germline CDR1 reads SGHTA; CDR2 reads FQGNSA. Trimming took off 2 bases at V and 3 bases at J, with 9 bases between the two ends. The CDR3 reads CASSLRVTTDTQYF. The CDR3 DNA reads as TGTGCCAGCAGCTTAAGGGTCACGACAGATACGCAGTATTTT.

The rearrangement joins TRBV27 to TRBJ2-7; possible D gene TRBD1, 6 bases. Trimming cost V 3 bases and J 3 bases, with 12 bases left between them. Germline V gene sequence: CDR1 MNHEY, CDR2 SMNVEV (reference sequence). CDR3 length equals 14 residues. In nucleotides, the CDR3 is TGTGCCAGCAGTTTGGCCCGGGACAACTACGAGCAGTACTTC. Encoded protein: CASSLARDNYEQYF.

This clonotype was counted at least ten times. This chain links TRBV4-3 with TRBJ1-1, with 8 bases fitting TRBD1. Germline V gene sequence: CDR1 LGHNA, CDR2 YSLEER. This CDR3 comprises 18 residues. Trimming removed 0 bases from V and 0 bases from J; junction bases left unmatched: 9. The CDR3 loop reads CASSQELFWTGMNTEAFF. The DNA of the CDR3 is TGCGCCAGCAGCCAAGAGTTGTTTTGGACAGGGATGAACACTGAAGCTTTCTTT.

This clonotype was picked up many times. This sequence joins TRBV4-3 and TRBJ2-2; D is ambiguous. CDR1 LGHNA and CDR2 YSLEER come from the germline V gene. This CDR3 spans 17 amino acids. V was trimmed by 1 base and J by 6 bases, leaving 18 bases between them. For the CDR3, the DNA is TGCGCCAGCAGCCAAGTTCCCATGACTGTTCACCCCGGGGAGCTGTTTTTT. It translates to CASSQVPMTVHPGELFF.

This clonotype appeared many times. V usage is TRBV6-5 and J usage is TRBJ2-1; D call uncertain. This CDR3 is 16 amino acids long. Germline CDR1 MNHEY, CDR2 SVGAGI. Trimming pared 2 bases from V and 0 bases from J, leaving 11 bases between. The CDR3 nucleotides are TGTGCCAGCAGTTACGTTGCTGCGAGCTCCTACAATGAGCAGTTCTTC. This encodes CASSYVAASSYNEQFF.

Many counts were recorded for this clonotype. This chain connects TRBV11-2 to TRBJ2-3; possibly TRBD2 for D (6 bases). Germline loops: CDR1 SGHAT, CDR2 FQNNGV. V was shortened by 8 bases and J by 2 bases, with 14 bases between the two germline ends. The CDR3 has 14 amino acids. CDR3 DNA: TGTGCCAGCCCCCGGGGGTACATCACAGATACGCAGTATTTT. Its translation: CASPRGYITDTQYF.

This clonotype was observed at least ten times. The CDR3 region is CAIRDRGTYEQYF. CDR3 coding DNA: TGTGCCATCAGGGACAGGGGTACCTACGAGCAGTACTTC. This chain joins TRBV10-3 and TRBJ2-7, with 9 bases fitting TRBD1. The CDR3 sequence is 13 residues long. Unmatched junction bases numbered 2, after V lost 6 bases and J lost 2 bases. Germline CDR1 reads ENHRY; CDR2 reads SYGVKD.

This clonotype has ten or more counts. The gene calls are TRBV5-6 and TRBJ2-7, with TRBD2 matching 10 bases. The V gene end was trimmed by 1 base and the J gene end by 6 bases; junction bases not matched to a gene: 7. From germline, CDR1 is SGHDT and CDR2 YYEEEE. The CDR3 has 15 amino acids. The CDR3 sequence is CASSLPLAGLSEQYF. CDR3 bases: TGTGCCAGCAGCTTGCCACTAGCGGGACTTTCCGAGCAGTACTTC.

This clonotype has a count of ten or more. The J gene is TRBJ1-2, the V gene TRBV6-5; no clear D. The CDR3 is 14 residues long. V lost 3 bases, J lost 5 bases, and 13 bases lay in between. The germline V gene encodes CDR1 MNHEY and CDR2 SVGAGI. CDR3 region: CASSYYNSAYGYTF. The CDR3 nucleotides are TGTGCCAGCAGTTATTATAACAGTGCATATGGCTACACCTTC.

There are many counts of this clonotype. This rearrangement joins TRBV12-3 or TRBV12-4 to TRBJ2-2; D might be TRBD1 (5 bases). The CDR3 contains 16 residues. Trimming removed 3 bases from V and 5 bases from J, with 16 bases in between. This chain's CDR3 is CASSFRGFIRTGELFF. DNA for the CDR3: TGTGCCAGCAGTTTTAGGGGATTTATTAGAACCGGGGAGCTGTTTTTT.

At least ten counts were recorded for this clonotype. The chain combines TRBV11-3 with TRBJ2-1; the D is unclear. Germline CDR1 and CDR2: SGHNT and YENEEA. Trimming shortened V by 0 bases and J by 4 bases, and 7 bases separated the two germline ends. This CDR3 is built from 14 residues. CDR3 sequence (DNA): TGTGCCAGCAGCTTAGAGGTCTTGTACAATGAGCAGTTCTTC. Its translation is CASSLEVLYNEQFF. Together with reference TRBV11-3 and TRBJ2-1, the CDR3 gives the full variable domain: EAGVVQSPRYKIIEKKQPVAFWCNPISGHNTLYWYLQNLGQGPELLIRYENEEAVDDSQLPKDRFSAERLKGVDSTLKIQPAELGDSAVYLCASSLEVLYNEQFFGPGTRLTVL.

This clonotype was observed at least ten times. As DNA, the CDR3 is TGTGCTAGTGGTTTGACCCCGGACAGGGGGCAAGAGACCCAGTACTTC. This gives the protein CASGLTPDRGQETQYF. The genes are TRBV12-5 and TRBJ2-5; 10 bases are a match to TRBD1. Germline lookup yields CDR1 LGHNT and CDR2 FRNRAP. The CDR3 contains 16 residues. The J segment lost 2 bases and the V segment lost 2 bases, leaving 5 bases of the junction unmatched. Drawing the rest from reference TRBV12-5 and TRBJ2-5, the complete variable domain is DARVTQTPRHKVTEMGQEVTMRCQPILGHNTVFWYRQTMMQGLELLAYFRNRAPLDDSGMPKDRFSAEMPDATLATLKIQPSEPRDSAVYFCASGLTPDRGQETQYFGPGTRLLVL.

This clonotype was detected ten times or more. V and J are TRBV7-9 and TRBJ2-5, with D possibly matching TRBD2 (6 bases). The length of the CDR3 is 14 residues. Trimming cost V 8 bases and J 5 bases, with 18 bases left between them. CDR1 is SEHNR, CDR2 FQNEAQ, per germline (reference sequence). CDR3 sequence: CASVAVGGRETQYF. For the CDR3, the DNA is TGTGCCAGCGTCGCTGTCGGGGGACGGGAGACCCAGTACTTC.

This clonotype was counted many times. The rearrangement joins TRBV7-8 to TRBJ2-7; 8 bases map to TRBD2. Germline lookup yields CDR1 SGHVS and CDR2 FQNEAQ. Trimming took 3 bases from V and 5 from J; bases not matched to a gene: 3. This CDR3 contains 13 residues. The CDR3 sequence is CASSLGLGDEQYF. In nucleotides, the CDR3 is TGTGCCAGCAGCTTGGGACTAGGAGACGAGCAGTACTTC.

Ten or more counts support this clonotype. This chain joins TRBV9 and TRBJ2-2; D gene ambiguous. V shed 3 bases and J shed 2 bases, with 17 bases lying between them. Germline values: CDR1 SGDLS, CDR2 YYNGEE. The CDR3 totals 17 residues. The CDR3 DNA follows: TGTGCCAGCAGCGGTTCCCCCAAAGGGCCTAACACCGGGGAGCTGTTTTTT. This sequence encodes CASSGSPKGPNTGELFF.

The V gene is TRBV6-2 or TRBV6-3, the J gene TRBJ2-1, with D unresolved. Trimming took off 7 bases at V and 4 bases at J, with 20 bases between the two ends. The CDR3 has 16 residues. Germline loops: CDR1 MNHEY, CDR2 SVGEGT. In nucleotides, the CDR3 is TGTGCCAGCACCCTCAATATCGGGTCCCAATACAATGAGCAGTTCTTC. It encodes CASTLNIGSQYNEQFF.

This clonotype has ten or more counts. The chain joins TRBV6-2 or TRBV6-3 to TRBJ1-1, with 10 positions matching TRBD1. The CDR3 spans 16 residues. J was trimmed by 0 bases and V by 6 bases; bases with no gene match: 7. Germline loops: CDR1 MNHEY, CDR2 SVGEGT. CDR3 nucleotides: TGTGCCAGCAGAACCTGGGACAGGGGCGTGAACACTGAAGCTTTCTTT. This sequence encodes CASRTWDRGVNTEAFF.

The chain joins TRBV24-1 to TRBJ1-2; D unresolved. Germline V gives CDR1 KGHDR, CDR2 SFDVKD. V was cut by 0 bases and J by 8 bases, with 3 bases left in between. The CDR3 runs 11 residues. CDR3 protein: CATSDLRGYTF. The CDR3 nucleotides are TGTGCCACCAGTGATTTGCGGGGCTACACCTTC.

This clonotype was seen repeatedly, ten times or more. The CDR3 protein is CASSQDRAGGNTEAFF. The DNA of the CDR3 is TGCGCCAGCAGCCAAGATCGTGCGGGGGGGAACACTGAAGCTTTCTTT. V gene TRBV4-1 combines with J gene TRBJ1-1; a possible D gene is TRBD1 (5 bases). CDR3 length: 16 amino acids. Germline values: CDR1 MGHRA, CDR2 YSYEKL. The germline V and J ends were trimmed by 0 bases and 1 base, with 12 bases remaining between them.

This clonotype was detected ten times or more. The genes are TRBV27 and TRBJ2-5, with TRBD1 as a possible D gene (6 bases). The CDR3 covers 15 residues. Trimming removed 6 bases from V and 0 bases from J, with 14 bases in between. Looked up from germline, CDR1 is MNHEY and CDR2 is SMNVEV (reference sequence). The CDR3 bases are TGTGCCAGCAGCCAGGACAGACCATACCAAGAGACCCAGTACTTC. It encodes CASSQDRPYQETQYF.

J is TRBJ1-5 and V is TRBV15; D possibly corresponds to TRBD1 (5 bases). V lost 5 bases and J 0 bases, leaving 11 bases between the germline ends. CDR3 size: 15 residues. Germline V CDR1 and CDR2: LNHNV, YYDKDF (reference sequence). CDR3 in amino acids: CATSSRVYSNQPQHF. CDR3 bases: TGTGCCACCAGCTCCAGGGTTTATAGCAATCAGCCCCAGCATTTT.

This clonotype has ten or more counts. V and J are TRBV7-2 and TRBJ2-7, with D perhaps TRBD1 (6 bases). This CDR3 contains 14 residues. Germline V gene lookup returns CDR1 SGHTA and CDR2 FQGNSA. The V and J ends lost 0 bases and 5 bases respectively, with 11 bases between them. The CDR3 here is CASSLATGLNEQYF. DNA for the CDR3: TGTGCCAGCAGCTTAGCCACAGGGCTAAACGAGCAGTACTTC.

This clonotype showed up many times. For the CDR3, the DNA is TGTGCCAGCAGCTCGTCCCTAGCGACCAATGAGCAGTTCTTC. It encodes CASSSSLATNEQFF. The chain has TRBV12-3 or TRBV12-4 and TRBJ2-1, with D perhaps matching TRBD2 (6 bases). The CDR3 spans 14 residues. V lost 6 bases, J lost 6 bases, and 15 bases lay in between.

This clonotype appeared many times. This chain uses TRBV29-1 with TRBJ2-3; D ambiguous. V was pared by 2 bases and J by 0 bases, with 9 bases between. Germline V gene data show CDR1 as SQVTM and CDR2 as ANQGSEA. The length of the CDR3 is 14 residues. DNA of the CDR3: TGCAGCGTTGAACGCGGATCTAGCACAGATACGCAGTATTTT. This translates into CSVERGSSTDTQYF.